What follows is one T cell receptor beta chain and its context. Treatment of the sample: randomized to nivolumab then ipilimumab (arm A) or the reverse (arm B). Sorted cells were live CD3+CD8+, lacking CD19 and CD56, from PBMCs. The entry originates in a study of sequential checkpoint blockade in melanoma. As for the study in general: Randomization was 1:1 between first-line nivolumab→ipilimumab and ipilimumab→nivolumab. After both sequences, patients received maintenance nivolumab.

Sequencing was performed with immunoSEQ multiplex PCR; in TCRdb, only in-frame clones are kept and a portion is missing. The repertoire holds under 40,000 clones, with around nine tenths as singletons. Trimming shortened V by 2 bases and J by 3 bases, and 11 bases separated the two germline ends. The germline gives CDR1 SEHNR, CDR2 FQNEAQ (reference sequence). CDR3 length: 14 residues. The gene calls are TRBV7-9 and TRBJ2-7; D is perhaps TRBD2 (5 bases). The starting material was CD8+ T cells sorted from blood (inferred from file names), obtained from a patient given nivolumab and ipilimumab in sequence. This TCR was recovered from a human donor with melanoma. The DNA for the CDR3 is TGTGCCAGCAGCTTACCGGACTCGATCTACGAGCAGTACTTC. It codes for CASSLPDSIYEQYF.